Listed below are T cell receptor beta chains from one sample, sequenced in a study of cytomegalovirus exposure and HLA in healthy donors. TCRdb's copy holds only in-frame clones and misses some; the assay was immunoSEQ multiplex PCR. The listing contains about 39,000 clones. The source material was PBMCs. The source of these receptors is a woman aged 25 to 39 in good health and CMV-seropositive. Each CDR3 is given with its conserved first and last residue. The D gene is left open where the match is weak. The size entry is marked missing in some rows and otherwise reads once, few, many or a size class.

V,D,size,J,DNA,CDR3
TRBV7-9,-,-,TRBJ2-2,TGTGCCAGCAGCTTAGAATCTCAAGGGGCCACCGGGGAGCTGTTTTTT,CASSLESQGATGELFF
TRBV7-9,TRBD1,-,TRBJ2-5,TGTGCCAGCAGCTTAGGGGGACGGACAGGGGAGGAGACCCAGTACTTC,CASSLGGRTGEETQYF
TRBV19,TRBD1,-,TRBJ2-7,TGTGCCAGTAGTATAGCGAGGACAGGTCCCTACGAGCAGTACTTC,CASSIARTGPYEQYF
TRBV5-1,-,-,TRBJ1-3,TGCGCCAGCAGCCGGGACATCAAGAGCTCTGGAAACACCATATATTTT,CASSRDIKSSGNTIYF
TRBV27,TRBD1,-,TRBJ1-2,TGTGCCAGCAGACGCTGGGTGATCCGGGACAGGAACTATGGCTACACCTTC,CASRRWVIRDRNYGYTF
TRBV27,TRBD1,-,TRBJ1-1,TGTGCCAGCAGTATACGGACAGGGGGCACTGAAGCTTTCTTT,CASSIRTGGTEAFF
TRBV7-9,-,medium-sized,TRBJ1-4,TGTGCCAGCAGCTTAGCGGGGCGCAGAAATGAAAAACTGTTTTTT,CASSLAGRRNEKLFF
TRBV6-1,-,-,TRBJ1-4,TGTGCCAGCATAAGGGAGGGGACTAATGAAAAACTGTTTTTT,CASIREGTNEKLFF
TRBV7-2,-,-,TRBJ2-7,TGTGCCAGCAGCTTACAAGCGGCGGCCTACGAGCAGTACTTC,CASSLQAAAYEQYF
TRBV7-8,-,-,TRBJ2-1,TGTGCCAGCAGCTTAGGCACGACCTCCAGGTTCCCTTACAATGAGCAGTTCTTC,CASSLGTTSRFPYNEQFF
TRBV5-1,TRBD1,-,TRBJ1-1,TGCGCCAGCAGCGGACAGGGGCTCACTGAAGCTTTCTTT,CASSGQGLTEAFF
TRBV2,-,-,TRBJ1-3,TGTGCCAGCGCACTAGCCCTCTCTGGAAACACCATATATTTT,CASALALSGNTIYF
TRBV9,TRBD1,-,TRBJ2-2,TGTGCCAGCAGCGTAAGCCAGGGGGCGTCCGGGGAGCTGTTTTTT,CASSVSQGASGELFF
TRBV10-2,-,-,TRBJ1-1,TGCGCCAGCTCCAGGCAGAACACTGAAGCTTTCTTT,CASSRQNTEAFF
TRBV6-1,-,-,TRBJ2-7,TGTGCCAGCATCAGTACCTACGAGCAGTACTTC,CASISTYEQYF
TRBV28,-,-,TRBJ1-2,TGTGCCAGCAGTATAATCCGGGACACTCAACGAGGCTATGGCTACACCTTC,CASSIIRDTQRGYGYTF
TRBV4-2,TRBD1,-,TRBJ2-5,TGTGCCAGCAGCCAAGTGGGGACAGGGGAAGAGACCCAGTACTTC,CASSQVGTGEETQYF
TRBV30,-,-,TRBJ1-6,TGTGCCTGGACTCCGGGAGCAAGAAATTCACCCCTCCACTTT,CAWTPGARNSPLHF
TRBV7-8,-,-,TRBJ2-2,TGTGCCAGCAGCTCACGACCGGGGGATAACACCGGGGAGCTGTTTTTT,CASSSRPGDNTGELFF
TRBV7-6,-,-,TRBJ1-4,TGTGCCAGCAGCCACCCAGCAGGAGGGGAGAGGGCAACTAATGAAAAACTGTTTTTT,CASSHPAGGERATNEKLFF
TRBV6-5,-,-,TRBJ2-1,TGTGCCAGCAGTTACCAGGGATCGGGCAATGAGCAGTTCTTC,CASSYQGSGNEQFF
TRBV6-6,-,-,TRBJ1-1,TGTGCCAGCAGTGAGGACAAGTACACTGAAGCTTTCTTT,CASSEDKYTEAFF
TRBV10-3,-,-,TRBJ2-7,TGTGCCATCCGAGAGGGTGAGGGCTCCTACGAGCAGTACTTC,CAIREGEGSYEQYF
TRBV25-1,-,-,TRBJ1-5,TGTGCCAGCAGTGTTACTGATAATCAGCCCCAGCATTTT,CASSVTDNQPQHF
TRBV25-1,TRBD1,-,TRBJ2-7,TGTGCCAGCAGTGCCGCCCCGACAGGGGAAACCTACGAGCAGTACTTC,CASSAAPTGETYEQYF
TRBV11-1,-,-,TRBJ1-4,TGTGCCAGCAGCTTAGCGGGCAGAACTAATGAAAAACTGTTTTTT,CASSLAGRTNEKLFF
TRBV18,TRBD1,-,TRBJ2-3,TGTGCCAGCTCACCTCAGGGCCAGGGGGCCACAGATACGCAGTATTTT,CASSPQGQGATDTQYF
TRBV11-2,TRBD1,-,TRBJ2-7,TGTGCCAGCAGCGGCAGCGGGGACAGGGCTACTTTCGGCTCCTACGAGCAGTACTTC,CASSGSGDRATFGSYEQYF
TRBV5-8,TRBD1,-,TRBJ1-1,TGTGCCAGCAGGAATGGACAGGGGACGTGGCGCAACACTGAAGCTTTCTTT,CASRNGQGTWRNTEAFF
TRBV14,TRBD2,-,TRBJ2-5,TGTGCCAGCAGCCAAGATCGCTTAGCGGGAACGTACCAAGAGACCCAGTACTTC,CASSQDRLAGTYQETQYF
TRBV5-4,TRBD2,-,TRBJ2-5,TGTGCCAGCAGCCCCGGGTGGGCGGGGGTTCACCAAGAGACCCAGTACTTC,CASSPGWAGVHQETQYF
TRBV9,TRBD2,-,TRBJ2-3,TGTGCCAGCAGCGTAGCGGGGGGGCCCGGCACAGATACGCAGTATTTT,CASSVAGGPGTDTQYF
TRBV30,-,-,TRBJ1-3,TGTGCCGGGAGTGTCCAGGCGAGCTCTGGAAACACCATATATTTT,CAGSVQASSGNTIYF
TRBV27,TRBD2,-,TRBJ2-7,TGTGCCAGCAGTTCCCCGGCGGGGGAATCTAGAGAGCAGTACTTC,CASSSPAGESREQYF
TRBV5-8,TRBD1,-,TRBJ2-1,TGTGCCAGCAGCTTGCGAGGGGGCGTATACAATGAGCAGTTCTTC,CASSLRGGVYNEQFF